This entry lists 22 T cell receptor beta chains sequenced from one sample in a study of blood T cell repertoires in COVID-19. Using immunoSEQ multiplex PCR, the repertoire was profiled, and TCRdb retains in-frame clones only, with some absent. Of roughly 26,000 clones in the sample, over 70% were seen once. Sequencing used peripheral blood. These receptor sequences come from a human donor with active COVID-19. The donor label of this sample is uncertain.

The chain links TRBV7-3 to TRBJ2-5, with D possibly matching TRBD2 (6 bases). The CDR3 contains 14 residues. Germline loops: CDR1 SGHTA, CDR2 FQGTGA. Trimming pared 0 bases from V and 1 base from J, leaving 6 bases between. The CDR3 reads CASSLTGGQETQYF. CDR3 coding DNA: TGTGCCAGCAGCTTAACGGGGGGCCAAGAGACCCAGTACTTC.

CDR3 sequence (DNA): TGCAGCGTTGTCGTGTTTGTGGGACAATACGAGCAGTACTTC. Its translation is CSVVVFVGQYEQYF. This sequence joins TRBV29-1 and TRBJ2-7; a weak D match, TRBD1 (6 bases). CDR3 size: 14 residues. With 4 bases removed from V and 4 bases from J, the gap between germline ends came to 17 bases. Looked up from germline, CDR1 is SQVTM and CDR2 is ANQGSEA.

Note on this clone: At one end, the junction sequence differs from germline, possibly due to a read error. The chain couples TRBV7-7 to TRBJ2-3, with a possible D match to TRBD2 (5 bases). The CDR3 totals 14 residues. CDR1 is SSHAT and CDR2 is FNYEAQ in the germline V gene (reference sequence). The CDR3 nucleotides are TGTGCTAGCAGCCCCACCGGCGGGACAGATACGCAGTATTTT. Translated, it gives CASSPTGGTDTQYF.

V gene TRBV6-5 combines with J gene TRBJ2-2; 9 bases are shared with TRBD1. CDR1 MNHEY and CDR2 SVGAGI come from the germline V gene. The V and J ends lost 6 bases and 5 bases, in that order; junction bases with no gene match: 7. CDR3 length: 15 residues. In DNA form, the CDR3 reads TGTGCCAGCAGGACACAGGGGGCTTCGACCGGGGAGCTGTTTTTT. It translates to CASRTQGASTGELFF.

The chain's CDR3 is CASSRGGDREAFF. CDR3 nucleotide sequence: TGTGCCAGCAGCCGTGGGGGGGACAGGGAAGCTTTCTTT. The chain combines TRBV7-8 with TRBJ1-1, with 8 bases that match TRBD1. The CDR3 contains 13 residues. CDR1 is SGHVS, CDR2 FQNEAQ, per germline. J was trimmed by 8 bases and V by 5 bases; bases with no gene match: 7.

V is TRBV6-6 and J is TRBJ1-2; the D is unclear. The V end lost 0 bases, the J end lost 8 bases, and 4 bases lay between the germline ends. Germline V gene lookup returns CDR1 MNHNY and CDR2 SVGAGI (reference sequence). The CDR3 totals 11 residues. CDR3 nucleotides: TGTGCCAGCAGTTACTCGAGGGGCTACACCTTC. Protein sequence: CASSYSRGYTF.

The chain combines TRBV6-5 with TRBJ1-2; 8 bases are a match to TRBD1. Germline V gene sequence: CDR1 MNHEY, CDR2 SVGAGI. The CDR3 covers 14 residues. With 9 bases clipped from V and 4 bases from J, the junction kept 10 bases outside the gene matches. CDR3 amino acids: CASINTGTGYGYTF. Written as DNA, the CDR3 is TGTGCCAGTATTAATACCGGGACAGGCTATGGCTACACCTTC.

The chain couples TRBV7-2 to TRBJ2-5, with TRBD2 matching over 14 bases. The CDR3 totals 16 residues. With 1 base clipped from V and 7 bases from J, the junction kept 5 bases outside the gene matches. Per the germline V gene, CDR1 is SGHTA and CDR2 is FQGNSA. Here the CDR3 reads CASSLGGTSGGTTQYF. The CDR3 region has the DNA TGTGCCAGCAGCTTAGGAGGGACTAGCGGGGGAACGACCCAGTACTTC.

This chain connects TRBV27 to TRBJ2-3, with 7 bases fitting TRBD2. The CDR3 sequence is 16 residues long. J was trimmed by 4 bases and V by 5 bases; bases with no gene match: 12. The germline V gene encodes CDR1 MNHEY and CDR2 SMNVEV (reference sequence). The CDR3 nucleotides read TGTGCCAGCAGTGAAATCGTAGGACTAGATGCAGATACGCAGTATTTT. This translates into CASSEIVGLDADTQYF.

CDR3 residues: CASSVGLLRGAQETQYF. The CDR3 region has the DNA TGTGCCAGCAGCGTCGGGCTTCTCCGGGGAGCACAAGAGACCCAGTACTTC. The rearrangement joins TRBV9 to TRBJ2-5, with D tentatively TRBD2 (5 bases). The CDR3 is 17 amino acids. Trimming took off 2 bases at V and 2 bases at J, with 19 bases between the two ends. In germline, CDR1 is SGDLS, CDR2 YYNGEE.

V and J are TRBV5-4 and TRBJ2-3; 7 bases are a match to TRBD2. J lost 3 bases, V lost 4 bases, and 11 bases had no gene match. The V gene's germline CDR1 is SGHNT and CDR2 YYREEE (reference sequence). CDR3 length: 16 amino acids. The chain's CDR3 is CASSQALGTKTDTQYF. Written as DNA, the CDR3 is TGTGCCAGCAGCCAAGCTTTGGGGACTAAGACAGATACGCAGTATTTT. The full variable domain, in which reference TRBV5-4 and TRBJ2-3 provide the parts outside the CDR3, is ETGVTQSPTHLIKTRGQQVTLRCSSQSGHNTVSWYQQALGQGPQFIFQYYREEENGRGNFPPRFSGLQFPNYSSELNVNALELDDSALYLCASSQALGTKTDTQYFGPGTRLTVL.

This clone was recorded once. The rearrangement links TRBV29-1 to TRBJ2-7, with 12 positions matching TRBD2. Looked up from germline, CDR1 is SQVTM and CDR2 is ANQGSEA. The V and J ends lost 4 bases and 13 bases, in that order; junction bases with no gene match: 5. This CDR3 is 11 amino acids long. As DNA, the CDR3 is TGCAGCGTTGCCGGGACTAGCGGGTCCTACTTC. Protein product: CSVAGTSGSYF.

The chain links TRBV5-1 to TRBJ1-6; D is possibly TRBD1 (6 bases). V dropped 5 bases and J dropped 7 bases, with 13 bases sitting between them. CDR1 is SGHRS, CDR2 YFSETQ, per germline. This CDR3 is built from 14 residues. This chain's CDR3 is CASSLQGTNSPLHF. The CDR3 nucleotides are TGCGCCAGCAGTCTACAGGGTACCAATTCACCCCTCCACTTT.

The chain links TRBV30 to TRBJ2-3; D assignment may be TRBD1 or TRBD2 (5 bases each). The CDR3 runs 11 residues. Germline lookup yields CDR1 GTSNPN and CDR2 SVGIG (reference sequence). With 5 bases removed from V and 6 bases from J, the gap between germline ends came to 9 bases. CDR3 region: CAWGTRDTQYF. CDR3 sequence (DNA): TGTGCCTGGGGGACGAGGGATACGCAGTATTTT. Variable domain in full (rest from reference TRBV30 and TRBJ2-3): SQTIHQWPATLVQPVGSPLSLECTVEGTSNPNLYWYRQAAGRGLQLLFYSVGIGQISSEVPQNLSASRPQDRQFILSSKKLLLSDSGFYLCAWGTRDTQYFGPGTRLTVL.

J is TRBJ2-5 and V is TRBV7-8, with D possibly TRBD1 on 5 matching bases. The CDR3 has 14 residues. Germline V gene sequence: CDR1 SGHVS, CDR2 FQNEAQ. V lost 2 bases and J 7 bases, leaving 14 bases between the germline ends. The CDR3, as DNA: TGTGCCAGCAGCTTAATTGCAGGGTTCGGGACCCAGTACTTC. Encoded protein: CASSLIAGFGTQYF. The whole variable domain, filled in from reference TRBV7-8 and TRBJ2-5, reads GAGVSQSPRYKVAKRGQDVALRCDPISGHVSLFWYQQALGQGPEFLTYFQNEAQLDKSGLPSDRFFAERPEGSVSTLKIQRTQQEDSAVYLCASSLIAGFGTQYFGPGTRLLVL.

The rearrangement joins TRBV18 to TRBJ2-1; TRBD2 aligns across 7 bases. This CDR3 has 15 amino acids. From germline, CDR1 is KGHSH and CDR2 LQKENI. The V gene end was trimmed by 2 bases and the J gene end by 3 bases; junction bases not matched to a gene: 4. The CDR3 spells CASSPVAGDYNEQFF. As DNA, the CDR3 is TGTGCCAGCTCACCAGTAGCGGGCGACTACAATGAGCAGTTCTTC.

As DNA, the CDR3 is TGTGCCAGCTGGAGGGAGGGAGGGAACACTGAAGCTTTCTTT. It yields the protein CASWREGGNTEAFF. The chain combines TRBV27 with TRBJ1-1; D unresolved. Germline V CDR1 and CDR2: MNHEY, SMNVEV (reference sequence). V dropped 8 bases and J dropped 1 base, with 14 bases sitting between them. This CDR3 has 14 residues.

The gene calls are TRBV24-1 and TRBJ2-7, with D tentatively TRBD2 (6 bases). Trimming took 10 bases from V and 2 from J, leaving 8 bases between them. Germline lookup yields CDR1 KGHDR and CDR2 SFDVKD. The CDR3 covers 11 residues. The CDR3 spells CATGLPYEQYF. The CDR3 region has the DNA TGTGCCACAGGACTACCCTACGAGCAGTACTTC.

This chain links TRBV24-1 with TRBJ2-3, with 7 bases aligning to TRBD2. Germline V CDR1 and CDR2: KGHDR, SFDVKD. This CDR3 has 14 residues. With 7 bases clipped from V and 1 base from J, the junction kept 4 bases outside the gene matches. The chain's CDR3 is CATRGLAGTDTQYF. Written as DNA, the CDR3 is TGTGCCACCAGAGGGCTAGCGGGCACAGATACGCAGTATTTT.

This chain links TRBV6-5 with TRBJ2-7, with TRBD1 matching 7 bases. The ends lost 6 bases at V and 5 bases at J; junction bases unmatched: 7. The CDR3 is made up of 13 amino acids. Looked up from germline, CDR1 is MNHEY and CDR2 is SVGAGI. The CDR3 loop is CASRTGLADEQYF. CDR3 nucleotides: TGTGCCAGCAGGACAGGGCTGGCCGACGAGCAGTACTTC.

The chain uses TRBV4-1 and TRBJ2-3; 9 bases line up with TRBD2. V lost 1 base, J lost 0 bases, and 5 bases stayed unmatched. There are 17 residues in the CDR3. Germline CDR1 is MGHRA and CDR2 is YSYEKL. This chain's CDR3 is CASSQVLAGASTDTQYF. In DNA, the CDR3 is TGCGCCAGCAGCCAAGTGTTAGCGGGGGCTAGCACAGATACGCAGTATTTT.

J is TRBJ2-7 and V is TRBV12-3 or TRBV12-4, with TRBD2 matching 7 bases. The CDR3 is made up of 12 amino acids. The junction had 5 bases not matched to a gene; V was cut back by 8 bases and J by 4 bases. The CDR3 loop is CASGLVGYEQYF. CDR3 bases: TGTGCCAGCGGACTAGTAGGGTACGAGCAGTACTTC.